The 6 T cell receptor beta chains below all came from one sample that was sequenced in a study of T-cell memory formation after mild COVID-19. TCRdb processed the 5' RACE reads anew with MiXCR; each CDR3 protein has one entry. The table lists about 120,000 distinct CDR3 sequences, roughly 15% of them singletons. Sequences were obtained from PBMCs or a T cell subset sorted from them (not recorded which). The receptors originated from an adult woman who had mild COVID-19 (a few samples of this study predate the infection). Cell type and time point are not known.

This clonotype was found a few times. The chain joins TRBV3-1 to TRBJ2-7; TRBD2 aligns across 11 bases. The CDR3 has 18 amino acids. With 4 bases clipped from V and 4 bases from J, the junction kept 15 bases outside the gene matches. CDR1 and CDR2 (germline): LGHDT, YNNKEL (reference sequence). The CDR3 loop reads CASSPSQVITSGRYEQYF. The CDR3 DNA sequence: TGTGCCAGCAGCCCGAGCCAGGTGATTACTAGCGGGAGATACGAGCAGTACTTC.

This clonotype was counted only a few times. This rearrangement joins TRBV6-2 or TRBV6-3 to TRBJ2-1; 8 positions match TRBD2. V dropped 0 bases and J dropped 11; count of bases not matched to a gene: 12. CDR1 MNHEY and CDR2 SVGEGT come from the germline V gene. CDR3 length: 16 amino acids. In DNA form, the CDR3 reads TGTGCCAGCAGTTACTCGATCCATACTAGCGGATCAAAGCAGTTCTTC. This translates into CASSYSIHTSGSKQFF.

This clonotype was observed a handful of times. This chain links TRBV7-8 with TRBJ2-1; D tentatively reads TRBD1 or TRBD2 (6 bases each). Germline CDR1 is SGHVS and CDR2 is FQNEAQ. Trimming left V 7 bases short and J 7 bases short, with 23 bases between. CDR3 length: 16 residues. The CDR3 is CASNPRRGANRNEQFF. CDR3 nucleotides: TGTGCCAGCAACCCGCGGAGGGGGGCCAATCGAAATGAGCAGTTCTTC. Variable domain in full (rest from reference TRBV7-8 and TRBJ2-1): GAGVSQSPRYKVAKRGQDVALRCDPISGHVSLFWYQQALGQGPEFLTYFQNEAQLDKSGLPSDRFFAERPEGSVSTLKIQRTQQEDSAVYLCASNPRRGANRNEQFFGPGTRLTVL.

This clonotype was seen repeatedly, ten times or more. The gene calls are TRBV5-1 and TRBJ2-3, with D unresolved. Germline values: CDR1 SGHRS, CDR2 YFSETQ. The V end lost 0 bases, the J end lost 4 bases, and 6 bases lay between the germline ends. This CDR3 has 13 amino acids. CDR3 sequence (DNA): TGCGCCAGCAGCTTGGACAGCGCAGATACGCAGTATTTT. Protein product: CASSLDSADTQYF.

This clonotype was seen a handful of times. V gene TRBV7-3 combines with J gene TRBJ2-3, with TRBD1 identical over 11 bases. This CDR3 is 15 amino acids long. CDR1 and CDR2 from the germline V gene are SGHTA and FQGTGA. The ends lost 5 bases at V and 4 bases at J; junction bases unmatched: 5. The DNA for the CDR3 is TGTGCCAGCAGCCGGACAGGGGGCATTGCAGATACGCAGTATTTT. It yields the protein CASSRTGGIADTQYF.

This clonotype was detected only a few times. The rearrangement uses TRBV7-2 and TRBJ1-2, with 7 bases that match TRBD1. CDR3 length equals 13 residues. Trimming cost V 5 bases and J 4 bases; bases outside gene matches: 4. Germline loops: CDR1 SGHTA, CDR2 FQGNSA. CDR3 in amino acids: CASSRDRAYGYTF. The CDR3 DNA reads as TGTGCCAGCAGCCGAGACAGGGCCTATGGCTACACCTTC.